A single sample gave rise to the 5 T cell receptor beta chains below, sequenced in a study of metastatic and nonmetastatic thyroid tumors. Each patient went into thyroid surgery without having received any treatment. TCRdb re-called clones via MiXCR from the PCR reads. The sample has 7,000 to 10,000 clones; 24% are singletons. Sequenced: tumor tissue. The receptor source for this set is a female donor with papillary thyroid cancer or a benign thyroid nodule (not recorded which). Some clones in this sample may be carry-over from other donors' samples.

Relative to its sample, this clone is medium-sized (0.01 to 0.1%). This chain uses TRBV12-5 with TRBJ1-1; D uncertain. The CDR3 length is 13 residues. CDR1 and CDR2 (germline): LGHNT, FRNRAP. Trimming left V 3 bases short and J 0 bases short, with 5 bases between. CDR3 region: CASGFAVNTEAFF. The DNA for the CDR3 is TGTGCTAGTGGTTTCGCGGTGAACACTGAAGCTTTCTTT.

This clone rates as medium-sized (0.01 to 0.1%). This chain uses TRBV11-2 with TRBJ2-7; unclear D gene. The CDR3 runs 14 residues. V was clipped by 3 bases and J by 2 bases, with 11 bases between them. CDR1 is SGHAT and CDR2 is FQNNGV in the germline V gene. The CDR3 protein is CASSFDRSPYEQYF. CDR3 DNA: TGTGCCAGCAGCTTTGATAGGTCCCCCTACGAGCAGTACTTC.

This clone was counted at least ten times. This chain uses TRBV18 with TRBJ2-5; tentatively, D is TRBD1 (5 bases). V was pared by 3 bases and J by 5 bases, with 10 bases between. Germline values: CDR1 KGHSH, CDR2 LQKENI. The CDR3 consists of 13 residues. The CDR3 loop is CASSPGNRETQYF. In nucleotides, the CDR3 is TGTGCCAGCTCACCGGGCAACAGGGAGACCCAGTACTTC. The entire variable domain, with the rest obtained from reference TRBV18 and TRBJ2-5, is as follows: NAGVMQNPRHLVRRRGQEARLRCSPMKGHSHVYWYRQLPEEGLKFMVYLQKENIIDESGMPKERFSAEFPKEGPSILRIQQVVRGDSAAYFCASSPGNRETQYFGPGTRLLVL.

This clone was recorded many times. The chain recombines TRBV2 with TRBJ2-4; either TRBD1 or TRBD2 may fit D (5 bases each). The CDR3 has 14 residues. Deletions cut 6 bases from V and 6 bases from J, with 15 bases between. Per the germline V gene, CDR1 is SNHLY and CDR2 is FYNNEI. The CDR3 sequence: CASRPGTAVNIQYF. The CDR3 DNA sequence: TGTGCCAGCAGGCCCGGGACGGCCGTAAACATTCAGTACTTC.

In the case of this clone: Since a much larger clone is just one base distant, this may be a read error. The chain combines TRBV18 with TRBJ2-5; D remains ambiguous. Germline CDR1 and CDR2: KGHSH and LQKENI. CDR3 length equals 14 residues. The V end lost 4 bases, the J end lost 5 bases, and 14 bases lay between the germline ends. The CDR3, as DNA: TGTGCCAGCTCACTGCATAAAGGGTACGAGACCCAGTACTTC. This codes for CASSLHKGYETQYF.